These 4 T cell receptor beta chains share one sample of origin, sequenced in a study of blood T cell repertoires in COVID-19. Assay: immunoSEQ multiplex PCR; the TCRdb copy retains only in-frame clones and omits some. Of under 130,000 clones in the sample, 75% to 90% were seen once. What was sequenced was peripheral blood. The receptors here all came from a human donor in a cohort sampled during active or convalescent COVID-19.

For this clone: The same CDR3 is also encoded by other DNA sequences in this sample. CDR3 loop: CASSSGGRYEQYF. As DNA, the CDR3 is TGTGCCAGTAGTTCGGGGGGCCGTTACGAGCAGTACTTC. V gene TRBV19 combines with J gene TRBJ2-7; maybe TRBD2 (7 bases). Germline CDR1 reads LNHDA; CDR2 reads SQIVND (reference sequence). Between the trimmed V and J ends, which lost 5 bases and 4 bases, there was a span of 12 bases. The length of the CDR3 is 13 residues.

This sequence joins TRBV7-8 and TRBJ2-2; 10 bases match TRBD2. Germline trimming cut 2 bases from V and 7 bases from J; bases unmatched to any gene: 10. This CDR3 comprises 17 residues. Germline V CDR1 and CDR2: SGHVS, FQNEAQ. Written as DNA, the CDR3 is TGTGCCAGCAGCTTATCGGAGCGGGGGGGCGCCGGCGGGGAGCTGTTTTTT. It encodes CASSLSERGGAGGELFF.

This chain joins TRBV6-6 and TRBJ1-3, with 9 bases identical to TRBD1. Per germline, CDR1 MNHNY and CDR2 SVGAGI (reference sequence). After removal of 6 bases from V and 11 bases from J, the junction contained 11 bases not matched to a gene. This CDR3 region has 14 residues. The CDR3 protein is CASSVLGQGSSIYF. DNA of the CDR3: TGTGCCAGCAGCGTACTGGGACAGGGATCTTCCATATATTTT.

This clone has just a few counts. V gene TRBV29-1 combines with J gene TRBJ1-1; a possible D gene is TRBD1 (6 bases). Per germline, CDR1 SQVTM and CDR2 ANQGSEA. CDR3 length: 15 amino acids. Trimming pared 7 bases from V and 0 bases from J, leaving 18 bases between. Here the CDR3 reads CSAGGAVSMNTEAFF. In DNA, the CDR3 is TGCAGCGCCGGGGGGGCCGTGTCTATGAACACTGAAGCTTTCTTT.